A single sample is the source of the 22 T cell receptor beta chains below, sequenced in a study of blood T cell repertoires in COVID-19. Generated by immunoSEQ multiplex PCR, the TCRdb table keeps only in-frame clones and is missing some. The sample lists about 220,000 clones, 70% to 90% occurring once. Sequencing used peripheral blood. All receptors come from a woman in her 70s with COVID-19, enrolled during active disease.

This rearrangement joins TRBV5-4 to TRBJ2-7; tentative D call: TRBD2 (6 bases). Germline V lookup: CDR1 SGHNT, CDR2 YYREEE (reference sequence). The CDR3 loop spans 15 amino acids. V shed 0 bases and J shed 0 bases, with 10 bases lying between them. The CDR3 nucleotides read TGTGCCAGCAGCTTGGTGGGGAGGAGCTCCTACGAGCAGTACTTC. Translating gives CASSLVGRSSYEQYF.

The V call is TRBV18, the J call TRBJ1-2; no clear D gene. Germline CDR1 KGHSH, CDR2 LQKENI. The CDR3 runs to 12 residues. V was shortened by 2 bases and J by 13 bases, with 14 bases between the two germline ends. The CDR3 region has the DNA TGTGCCAGCTCACCAAACAACAGCCCTTCCACCTTC. The encoded protein is CASSPNNSPSTF.

The V call is TRBV6-6, the J call TRBJ2-7; 11 nucleotides match TRBD2. V gave up 1 base and J gave up 4 bases; unmatched junction bases: 6. From germline, CDR1 is MNHNY and CDR2 SVGAGI (reference sequence). The CDR3 is 16 residues long. DNA for the CDR3: TGTGCCAGCAGTTACTTTTTACTAGCGGGGGAATACGAGCAGTACTTC. Protein sequence: CASSYFLLAGEYEQYF.

V and J are TRBV29-1 and TRBJ2-7, with a tentative D call TRBD2 (6 bases). V lost 0 bases and J 5 bases, leaving 8 bases between the germline ends. CDR1 and CDR2 from the germline V gene are SQVTM and ANQGSEA. The length of the CDR3 is 12 residues. The CDR3 here is CSVEDGGDEQYF. CDR3 nucleotides: TGCAGCGTTGAAGATGGCGGGGACGAGCAGTACTTC.

The V call is TRBV7-2, the J call TRBJ1-4; D unresolved. V lost 6 bases, J lost 3 bases, and 8 bases lay in between. This CDR3 is 13 amino acids long. In germline, CDR1 is SGHTA, CDR2 FQGNSA. CDR3 DNA: TGTGCCAGCAGGAGGGATCCTAATGAAAAACTGTTTTTT. It yields the protein CASRRDPNEKLFF.

CDR3 coding DNA: TGCGCCAGCAGCTCCCTAGCGGTACAAGAGACCCAGTACTTC. Protein: CASSSLAVQETQYF. The chain uses TRBV5-1 and TRBJ2-5; 7 bases align to TRBD2. The germline V gene encodes CDR1 SGHRS and CDR2 YFSETQ. The CDR3 runs to 14 residues. Losses at the gene ends were 3 bases for V and 2 bases for J; bases not matched to a gene: 4.

V is TRBV6-5 and J is TRBJ2-6, with D tentatively TRBD2 (5 bases). With 0 bases removed from V and 4 bases from J, the gap between germline ends came to 10 bases. This CDR3 is 16 amino acids long. CDR1 and CDR2 from the germline V gene are MNHEY and SVGAGI. The CDR3 bases are TGTGCCAGCAGTTACTCGATGAGGGCCGGGGCCAACGTCCTGACTTTC. Amino acid sequence: CASSYSMRAGANVLTF.

This clone was recorded only once. This chain links TRBV5-4 with TRBJ1-2; 8 bases map to TRBD1. V gave up 2 bases and J gave up 4 bases; unmatched junction bases: 13. CDR1 is SGHNT, CDR2 YYREEE, per germline (reference sequence). The CDR3 runs to 17 residues. DNA for the CDR3: TGTGCCAGCAGCTTAAACCCCGGGACAGGTTCAGTCTATGGCTACACCTTC. It is translated as CASSLNPGTGSVYGYTF.

V usage is TRBV5-8 and J usage is TRBJ2-7; TRBD1 matches 7 bases. The CDR3 contains 15 residues. The V gene end was trimmed by 3 bases and the J gene end by 6 bases; junction bases not matched to a gene: 12. The germline CDR1 and CDR2 sequences are SGHTS and YDEGEE. The CDR3 region is CASSSRARGTGEQYF. The CDR3 DNA follows: TGTGCCAGCAGCTCGAGGGCCAGGGGGACCGGCGAGCAGTACTTC.

This chain links TRBV19 with TRBJ1-5; weak D call: TRBD1 (5 bases). CDR1 and CDR2 (germline): LNHDA, SQIVND (reference sequence). Between the trimmed V and J ends, which lost 3 bases and 4 bases, there was a span of 13 bases. This CDR3 spans 15 amino acids. The CDR3 sequence: CASSIPGPANQPQHF. CDR3 sequence (DNA): TGTGCCAGTAGTATTCCAGGGCCGGCTAATCAGCCCCAGCATTTT.

This clone occurred once. CDR3 nucleotides: TGTGCCAGCATCCGGACTAGCGGGGGGGCGGGCACCGGGGAGCTGTTTTTT. It yields the protein CASIRTSGGAGTGELFF. The chain is built from TRBV7-9 and TRBJ2-2; 15 positions agree with TRBD2. Per the germline V gene, CDR1 is SEHNR and CDR2 is FQNEAQ (reference sequence). The CDR3 totals 17 residues. V shed 7 bases and J 4 bases; nucleotides not matched to a gene: 7.

The rearrangement links TRBV2 to TRBJ2-6, with a possible D match to TRBD1 (6 bases). V was cut by 11 bases and J by 3 bases, with 14 bases left in between. The germline V gene has CDR1 SNHLY and CDR2 FYNNEI. The CDR3 runs 14 residues. Written as DNA, the CDR3 is TGTGCCGGAAAATACAGGGTTGGGGCCAACGTCCTGACTTTC. Protein sequence: CAGKYRVGANVLTF. Full variable domain (rest looked up from reference TRBV2 and TRBJ2-6): EPEVTQTPSHQVTQMGQEVILRCVPISNHLYFYWYRQILGQKVEFLVSFYNNEISEKSEIFDDQFSVERPDGSNFTLKIRSTKLEDSAMYFCAGKYRVGANVLTFGAGSRLTVL.

V usage is TRBV7-2 and J usage is TRBJ2-3, with 11 bases aligning to TRBD2. After removal of 2 bases from V and 0 bases from J, the junction contained 10 bases not matched to a gene. The CDR3 is 19 residues long. Germline assignment: CDR1 SGHTA and CDR2 FQGNSA. The CDR3 DNA reads TGTGCCAGCAGCTTAATTTGGACTAGCGGGCCCGAGAGCACAGATACGCAGTATTTT. This translates into CASSLIWTSGPESTDTQYF.

V usage is TRBV14 and J usage is TRBJ2-7; 9 bases align to TRBD1. J lost 4 bases, V lost 0 bases, and 19 bases had no gene match. The germline gives CDR1 SGHDN, CDR2 FVKESK. The CDR3 length is 20 residues. In DNA form, the CDR3 reads TGTGCCAGCAGCCAAGACTCGTTGGTTTCTTGGGGACAGGGAATGTACGAGCAGTACTTC. Protein product: CASSQDSLVSWGQGMYEQYF.

This clone was picked up one time. J is TRBJ1-4 and V is TRBV19; tentative D call: TRBD1 (6 bases). This CDR3 comprises 14 residues. The germline CDR1 and CDR2 sequences are LNHDA and SQIVND (reference sequence). V lost 6 bases to trimming and J lost 10 bases, with 18 bases between them. The CDR3 DNA is TGTGCCAGTAGCCCGTCCCCAGGGGTCAGAAAACTGTTTTTT. It yields the protein CASSPSPGVRKLFF.

This chain connects TRBV7-2 to TRBJ1-5; unclear D gene. V dropped 1 base and J dropped 0 bases, with 10 bases sitting between them. In germline, CDR1 is SGHTA, CDR2 FQGNSA. This CDR3 is built from 16 residues. This chain's CDR3 is CASSLGQINSNQPQHF. Written as DNA, the CDR3 is TGTGCCAGCAGCTTAGGGCAGATAAATAGCAATCAGCCCCAGCATTTT.

The V gene is TRBV4-2, the J gene TRBJ2-5, with 9 bases identical to TRBD2. V lost 0 bases and J lost 2; bases outside the gene matches: 7. Germline V CDR1 and CDR2: LGHNA, YNFKEQ. The length of the CDR3 is 17 residues. The chain's CDR3 is CASSQDPSGAPQETQYF. CDR3 sequence (DNA): TGTGCCAGCAGCCAAGACCCTAGCGGGGCTCCTCAAGAGACCCAGTACTTC.

The rearrangement joins TRBV27 to TRBJ1-2, with 8 bases that match TRBD1. Losses at the gene ends were 7 bases for V and 1 base for J; bases not matched to a gene: 8. The CDR3 consists of 15 residues. The germline CDR1 and CDR2 sequences are MNHEY and SMNVEV (reference sequence). The CDR3 DNA follows: TGTGCCAGCACCCCGTCAGGGGGCGTTAACTATGGCTACACCTTC. It encodes CASTPSGGVNYGYTF.

This clone has just one count. Its ends do not fully match the called genes, so a read error is possible. The CDR3 loop is CASSSDRGTEAFF. CDR3 nucleotide sequence: TGTGCTAGCAGCTCTGACAGGGGTACTGAAGCTTTCTTT. V gene TRBV7-7 combines with J gene TRBJ1-1; 8 nucleotides align to TRBD1. Germline-derived CDR1 and CDR2 are SSHAT and FNYEAQ (reference sequence). This CDR3 spans 13 amino acids.

This clone showed up just once. The V gene is TRBV7-3, the J gene TRBJ2-2, with D possibly matching TRBD1 (6 bases). Deletions cut 1 base from V and 6 bases from J, with 15 bases between. The CDR3 has 16 amino acids. Germline CDR1 SGHTA, CDR2 FQGTGA. Written as DNA, the CDR3 is TGTGCCAGCAGCTTAAGGGCGGAGCCAGGGGCCGGGGAGCTGTTTTTT. This codes for CASSLRAEPGAGELFF.

The V and J genes are TRBV7-8 and TRBJ1-1; no definite D call. CDR3 length: 16 amino acids. Germline V CDR1 and CDR2: SGHVS, FQNEAQ. Trimming left V 2 bases short and J 5 bases short, with 18 bases between. CDR3 in amino acids: CASSLIVKQLGTEAFF. The DNA of the CDR3 is TGTGCCAGCAGCTTAATTGTGAAACAGCTCGGAACTGAAGCTTTCTTT.

This chain links TRBV10-3 with TRBJ1-2; maybe TRBD1 (5 bases). Trimming pared 6 bases from V and 6 bases from J, leaving 17 bases between. The CDR3 covers 14 residues. Germline values: CDR1 ENHRY, CDR2 SYGVKD. The DNA for the CDR3 is TGTGCCATCAGCTCGGATCAGGGTTCGAATGGCTACACCTTC. It codes for CAISSDQGSNGYTF.